These 9 T cell receptor beta chains were sequenced from one sample in a study of T cell repertoires in cytomegalovirus infection. MiXCR was run by TCRdb on the reads, yielding one entry per CDR3 protein. The table lists some 500,000 distinct CDR3 sequences, around a third of them singletons. These receptors have no identified antigens. The sequenced sample was cultured PBMCs, obtained from culture after CMV antigen stimulation. These receptors were collected from a human donor in good health (CMV status not recorded). Some clones in this sample may be carry-over from other donors' samples.

The V call is TRBV10-3, the J call TRBJ2-1; the D gene is possibly TRBD1 (6 bases). Trimming pared 10 bases from V and 6 bases from J, leaving 7 bases between. The CDR3 is 10 residues long. Germline lookup yields CDR1 ENHRY and CDR2 SYGVKD. The CDR3 sequence is CATRGNEQFF. CDR3 DNA sequence: TGTGCCACCAGGGGCAATGAGCAGTTCTTC.

This clonotype has just a few counts. The DNA for the CDR3 is TGTGCCAGCACCCTGACTAGCGGCTGGAATGAGCAGTTCTTC. Its protein is CASTLTSGWNEQFF. This chain links TRBV6-1 with TRBJ2-1; 9 bases fit TRBD2. The CDR3 runs 14 residues. Germline V gene data show CDR1 as MNHNS and CDR2 as SASEGT. V shed 7 bases, J shed 7 bases, and the junction held 8 bases outside the gene matches.

This clonotype was picked up a small number of times. The chain joins TRBV14 to TRBJ2-1, with TRBD2 matching over 8 bases. Germline CDR1 reads SGHDN; CDR2 reads FVKESK. Germline trimming cut 6 bases from V and 8 bases from J; bases unmatched to any gene: 18. There are 17 residues in the CDR3. CDR3 DNA: TGTGCCAGCAGTCTCATTCCTTTTTCCGGGACTAGTGATGAGCAGTTCTTC. Protein sequence: CASSLIPFSGTSDEQFF.

This clonotype was recorded only once. V gene TRBV14 combines with J gene TRBJ2-1; D remains unclear. Germline V gene lookup returns CDR1 SGHDN and CDR2 FVKESK. The CDR3 is 14 residues long. Trimming cost V 4 bases and J 2 bases, with 9 bases left between them. The CDR3 spells CASSPFLPYNEQFF. The CDR3 DNA sequence: TGTGCCAGCAGCCCTTTTCTTCCCTACAATGAGCAGTTCTTC. The variable domain in full, completed from reference TRBV14 and TRBJ2-1, reads EAGVTQFPSHSVIEKGQTVTLRCDPISGHDNLYWYRRVMGKEIKFLLHFVKESKQDESGMPNNRFLAERTGGTYSTLKVQPAELEDSGVYFCASSPFLPYNEQFFGPGTRLTVL.

This clonotype was seen only a few times. The J gene is TRBJ1-1, the V gene TRBV10-3; D ambiguous. Per the germline V gene, CDR1 is ENHRY and CDR2 is SYGVKD. Deletions cut 3 bases from V and 1 base from J, with 9 bases between. The CDR3 runs 14 residues. The CDR3 sequence: CAISEVSSNTEAFF. The CDR3 coding sequence is TGTGCCATCAGTGAAGTCAGCTCGAACACTGAAGCTTTCTTT.

The chain is built from TRBV6-2 or TRBV6-3 and TRBJ2-3; 9 nucleotides match TRBD2. V was clipped by 4 bases and J by 0 bases; unmatched bases: 5. This CDR3 spans 16 amino acids. The germline V gene has CDR1 MNHEY and CDR2 SVGEGT. The CDR3 spells CASSSTSGPSTDTQYF. CDR3 in DNA: TGTGCCAGCAGTTCGACTAGCGGACCAAGCACAGATACGCAGTATTTT.

There are a few counts of this clonotype. The CDR3 here is CASSPLFLVAGRNTEAFF. In DNA form, the CDR3 reads TGTGCCAGCAGCCCACTGTTCCTCGTGGCAGGAAGGAACACTGAAGCTTTCTTT. The rearrangement uses TRBV4-2 and TRBJ1-1; the D is unclear. The V and J ends lost 4 bases and 1 base respectively, with 22 bases between them. Germline loops: CDR1 LGHNA, CDR2 YNFKEQ. The CDR3 has 18 residues.

The chain employs TRBV5-1 and TRBJ2-1; D not certain. This CDR3 region has 14 residues. V was clipped by 5 bases and J by 4 bases, with 13 bases between them. Germline CDR1 SGHRS, CDR2 YFSETQ. In nucleotides, the CDR3 is TGCGCCAGCAGTGGCGACCATACTTACAATGAGCAGTTCTTC. It specifies CASSGDHTYNEQFF.

There are a few counts of this clonotype. The genes are TRBV13 and TRBJ2-3; D ambiguous. The length of the CDR3 is 14 residues. CDR1 and CDR2 (germline): PRHDT, FYEKMQ (reference sequence). V was trimmed by 1 base and J by 10 bases, leaving 15 bases between them. The CDR3 reads CASSLDGPAKAQYF. In DNA form, the CDR3 reads TGTGCCAGCAGCTTAGACGGGCCAGCAAAGGCGCAGTATTTT. The full variable domain, completed using reference TRBV13 and TRBJ2-3, is AAGVIQSPRHLIKEKRETATLKCYPIPRHDTVYWYQQGPGQDPQFLISFYEKMQSDKGSIPDRFSAQQFSDYHSELNMSSLELGDSALYFCASSLDGPAKAQYFGPGTRLTVL.